Listed here are 4 T cell receptor beta chains from one sample, sequenced in a study of cytomegalovirus exposure and HLA in healthy donors (TCRdb year 2017). Receptor libraries were prepared by the immunoSEQ multiplex PCR assay. A mixture of 60 forward primers for TCR Vbeta segments and 13 reverse primers for TCR Jbeta segments was used in the multiplex PCR. Here the immuneACCESS table is served through TCRdb, limited to in-frame sequences with V and J called. Missing clones are a known gap in these copies; in checked studies unresolved V genes cover under half, and the rest lacks a known reason. The sample table lists approximately 180,000 clones, 60% to 85% of them with a count of one. The top ten hold roughly 1.1% of the sample. The sequencing sample was made of PBMCs. The origin of the receptors is a woman between 40 and 50 years old in good health and CMV-seronegative.

The V call is TRBV18, the J call TRBJ2-5, with TRBD1 identical over 8 bases. Looked up from germline, CDR1 is KGHSH and CDR2 is LQKENI. Trimming took 0 bases from V and 4 from J; bases not matched to a gene: 4. CDR3 length: 15 amino acids. The CDR3 coding sequence is TGTGCCAGCTCACCACCGTCAGGGGGCGGAGAGACCCAGTACTTC. It is translated as CASSPPSGGGETQYF.

The chain joins TRBV7-9 to TRBJ2-5; TRBD1 agrees at 8 bases. V dropped 5 bases and J dropped 4; count of bases not matched to a gene: 12. This CDR3 is 16 amino acids long. The germline V gene encodes CDR1 SEHNR and CDR2 FQNEAQ (reference sequence). The CDR3 loop reads CASSPPFRTGRETQYF. The CDR3 DNA reads TGTGCCAGCAGCCCCCCGTTCCGGACAGGGCGAGAGACCCAGTACTTC.

The chain uses TRBV7-2 and TRBJ1-2; D unresolved. The germline V gene has CDR1 SGHTA and CDR2 FQGNSA. Trimming removed 0 bases from V and 8 bases from J, with 10 bases in between. The CDR3 is 13 amino acids. This chain's CDR3 is CASSLAISEGYTF. The CDR3 DNA follows: TGTGCCAGCAGCTTAGCTATCTCCGAGGGCTACACCTTC.

This clone was counted a single time. The genes are TRBV4-3 and TRBJ2-7; 10 bases fit TRBD2. The CDR3 is 16 amino acids. Germline CDR1 reads LGHNA; CDR2 reads YSLEER. V shed 0 bases and J 5 bases; nucleotides not matched to a gene: 7. In DNA form, the CDR3 reads TGCGCCAGCAGCCAAGATGGTCTAGCGGGAGCTAACGAGCAGTACGTC. This encodes CASSQDGLAGANEQYV.